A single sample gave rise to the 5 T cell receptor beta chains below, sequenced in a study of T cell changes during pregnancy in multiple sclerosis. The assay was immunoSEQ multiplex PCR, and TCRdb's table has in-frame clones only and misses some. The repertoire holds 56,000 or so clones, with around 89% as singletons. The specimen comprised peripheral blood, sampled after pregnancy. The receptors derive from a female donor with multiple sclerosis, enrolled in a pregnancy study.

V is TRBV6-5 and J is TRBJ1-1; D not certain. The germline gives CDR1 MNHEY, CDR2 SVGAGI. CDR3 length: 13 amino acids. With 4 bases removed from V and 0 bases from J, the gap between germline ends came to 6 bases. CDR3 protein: CASSLYMNTEAFF. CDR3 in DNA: TGTGCCAGCAGTTTGTACATGAACACTGAAGCTTTCTTT.

In DNA, the CDR3 is TGTGCCAGCAGCGCCGGACAGGAGGGAGAAGAGACCCAGTACTTC. The encoded protein is CASSAGQEGEETQYF. This sequence joins TRBV5-8 and TRBJ2-5; D is perhaps TRBD1 (7 bases). Germline lookup yields CDR1 SGHTS and CDR2 YDEGEE. V was shortened by 4 bases and J by 3 bases, with 16 bases between the two germline ends. The CDR3 is 15 residues long.

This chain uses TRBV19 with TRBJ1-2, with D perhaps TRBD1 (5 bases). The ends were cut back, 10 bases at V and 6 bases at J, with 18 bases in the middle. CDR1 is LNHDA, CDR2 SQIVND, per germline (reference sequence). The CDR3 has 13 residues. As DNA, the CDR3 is TGTGCCACCAGAACAGACAGATATGATGGCTACACCTTC. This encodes CATRTDRYDGYTF.

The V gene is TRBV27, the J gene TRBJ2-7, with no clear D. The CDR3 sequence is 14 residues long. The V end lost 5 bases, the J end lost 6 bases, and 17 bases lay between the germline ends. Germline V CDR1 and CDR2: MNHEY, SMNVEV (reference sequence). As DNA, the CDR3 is TGTGCCAGCAGTCCTCGGGTCCCCCCCAGCGAGCAGTACTTC. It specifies CASSPRVPPSEQYF.

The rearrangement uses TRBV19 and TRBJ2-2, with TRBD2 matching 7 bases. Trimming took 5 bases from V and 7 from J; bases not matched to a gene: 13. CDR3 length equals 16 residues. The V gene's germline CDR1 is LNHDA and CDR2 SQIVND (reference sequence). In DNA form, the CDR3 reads TGTGCCAGTAGTTCTACGGGGGGTAGGGACGGCGGGGAGCTGTTTTTT. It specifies CASSSTGGRDGGELFF.